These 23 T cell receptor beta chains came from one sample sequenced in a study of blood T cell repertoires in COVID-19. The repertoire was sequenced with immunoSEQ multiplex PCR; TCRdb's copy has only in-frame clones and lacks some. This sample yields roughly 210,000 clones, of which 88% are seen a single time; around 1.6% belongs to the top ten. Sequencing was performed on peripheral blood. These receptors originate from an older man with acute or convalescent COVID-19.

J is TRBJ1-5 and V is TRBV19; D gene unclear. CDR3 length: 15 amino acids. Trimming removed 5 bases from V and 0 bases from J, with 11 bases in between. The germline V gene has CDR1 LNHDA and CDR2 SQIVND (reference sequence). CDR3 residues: CASSGRADSNQPQHF. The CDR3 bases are TGTGCCAGTAGTGGGCGGGCGGATAGCAATCAGCCCCAGCATTTT.

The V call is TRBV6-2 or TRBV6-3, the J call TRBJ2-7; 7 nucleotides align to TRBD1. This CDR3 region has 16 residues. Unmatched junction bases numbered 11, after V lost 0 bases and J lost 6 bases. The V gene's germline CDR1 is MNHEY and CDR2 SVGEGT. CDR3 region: CASSYSARQGVGEQYF. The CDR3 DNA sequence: TGTGCCAGCAGTTACTCGGCCCGACAGGGTGTAGGCGAGCAGTACTTC.

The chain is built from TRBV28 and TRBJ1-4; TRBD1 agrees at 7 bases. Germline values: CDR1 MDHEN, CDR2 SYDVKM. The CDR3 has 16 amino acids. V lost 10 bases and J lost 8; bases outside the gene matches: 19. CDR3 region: CATFPAFSTGKEKLFF. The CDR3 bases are TGTGCCACCTTCCCCGCGTTTTCGACAGGGAAAGAAAAACTGTTTTTT. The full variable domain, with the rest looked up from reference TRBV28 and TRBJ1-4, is DVKVTQSSRYLVKRTGEKVFLECVQDMDHENMFWYRQDPGLGLRLIYFSYDVKMKEKGDIPEGYSVSREKKERFSLILESASTNQTSMYLCATFPAFSTGKEKLFFGSGTQLSVL.

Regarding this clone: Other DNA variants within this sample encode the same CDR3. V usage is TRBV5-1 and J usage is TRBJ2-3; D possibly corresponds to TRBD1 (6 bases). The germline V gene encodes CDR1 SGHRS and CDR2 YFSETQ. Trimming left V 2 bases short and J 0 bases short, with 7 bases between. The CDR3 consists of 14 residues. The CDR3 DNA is TGCGCCAGCAGCTTAGGACAGAGCACAGATACGCAGTATTTT. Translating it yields CASSLGQSTDTQYF.

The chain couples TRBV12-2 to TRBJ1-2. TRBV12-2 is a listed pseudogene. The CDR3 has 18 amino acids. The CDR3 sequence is CASRLALKLVVRNYGYTF. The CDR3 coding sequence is TGTGCAAGTCGCTTAGCTCTAAAACTGGTGGTTCGAAACTATGGCTACACCTTC.

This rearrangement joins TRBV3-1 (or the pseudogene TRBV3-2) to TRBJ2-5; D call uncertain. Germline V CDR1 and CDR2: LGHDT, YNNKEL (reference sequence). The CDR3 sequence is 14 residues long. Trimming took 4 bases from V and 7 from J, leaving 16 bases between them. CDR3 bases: TGTGCCAGCAGCCCTCTCCGGCAGAGAGGGACCCAGTACTTC. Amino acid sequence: CASSPLRQRGTQYF.

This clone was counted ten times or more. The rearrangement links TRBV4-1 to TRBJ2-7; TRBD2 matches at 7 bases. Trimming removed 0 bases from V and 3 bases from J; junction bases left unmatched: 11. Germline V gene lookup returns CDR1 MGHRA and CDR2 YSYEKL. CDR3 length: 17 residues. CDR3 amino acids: CASSQDLGLADHYEQYF. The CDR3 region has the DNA TGCGCCAGCAGCCAAGATTTGGGCCTAGCGGATCACTACGAGCAGTACTTC.

The CDR3 is CASKLTGFAQKLFF. DNA of the CDR3: TGTGCCAGCAAGCTGACAGGGTTTGCCCAAAAACTGTTTTTT. The rearrangement joins TRBV6-5 to TRBJ1-4, with 7 positions matching TRBD1. Losses at the gene ends were 7 bases for V and 9 bases for J; bases not matched to a gene: 11. The CDR3 has 14 residues. Germline V gene lookup returns CDR1 MNHEY and CDR2 SVGAGI.

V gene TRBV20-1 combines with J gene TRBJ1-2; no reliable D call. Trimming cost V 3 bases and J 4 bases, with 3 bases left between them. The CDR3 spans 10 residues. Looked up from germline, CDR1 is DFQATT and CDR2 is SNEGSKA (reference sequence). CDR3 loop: CSARSYGYTF. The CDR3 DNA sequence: TGCAGTGCTAGGAGCTATGGCTACACCTTC.

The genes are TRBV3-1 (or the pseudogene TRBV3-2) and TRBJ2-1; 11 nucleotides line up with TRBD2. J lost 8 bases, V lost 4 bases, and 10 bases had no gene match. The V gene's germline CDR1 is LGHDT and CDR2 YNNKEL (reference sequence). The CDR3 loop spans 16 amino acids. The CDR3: CASSLTTSGVFYEQFF. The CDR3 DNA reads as TGTGCCAGCAGCCTCACGACTAGCGGGGTTTTTTATGAGCAGTTCTTC.

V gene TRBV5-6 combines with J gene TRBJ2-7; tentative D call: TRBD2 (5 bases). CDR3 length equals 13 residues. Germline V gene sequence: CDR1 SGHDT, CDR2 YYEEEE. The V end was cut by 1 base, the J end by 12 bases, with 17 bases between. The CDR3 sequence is CASSLLAPRRWYF. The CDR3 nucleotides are TGTGCCAGCAGCTTGTTGGCTCCGAGGAGGTGGTACTTC.

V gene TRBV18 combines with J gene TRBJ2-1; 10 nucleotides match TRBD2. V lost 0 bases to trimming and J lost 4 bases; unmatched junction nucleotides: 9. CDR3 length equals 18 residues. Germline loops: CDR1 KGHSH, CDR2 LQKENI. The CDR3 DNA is TGTGCCAGCTCACCACCGCGGGCTAGCGGGAGTTTGTACAATGAGCAGTTCTTC. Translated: CASSPPRASGSLYNEQFF.

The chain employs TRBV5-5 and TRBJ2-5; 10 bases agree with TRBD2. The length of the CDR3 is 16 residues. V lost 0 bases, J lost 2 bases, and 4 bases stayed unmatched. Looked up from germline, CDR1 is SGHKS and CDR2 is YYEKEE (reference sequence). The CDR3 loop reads CASSLGSGRIQETQYF. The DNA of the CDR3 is TGTGCCAGCAGCTTGGGTAGCGGGAGGATTCAAGAGACCCAGTACTTC.

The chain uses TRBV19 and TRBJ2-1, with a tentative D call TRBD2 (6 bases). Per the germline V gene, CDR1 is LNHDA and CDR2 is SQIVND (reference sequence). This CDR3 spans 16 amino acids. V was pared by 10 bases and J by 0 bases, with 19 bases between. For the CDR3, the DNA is TGTGCCACCACTTTCTCTGGGCGGGGCTCCTACAATGAGCAGTTCTTC. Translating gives CATTFSGRGSYNEQFF.

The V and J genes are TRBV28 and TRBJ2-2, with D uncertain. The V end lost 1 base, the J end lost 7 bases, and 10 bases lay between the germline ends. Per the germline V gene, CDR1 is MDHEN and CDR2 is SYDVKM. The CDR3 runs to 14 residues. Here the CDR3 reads CASSLSAEYGELFF. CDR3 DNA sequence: TGTGCCAGCAGTTTATCTGCGGAGTACGGGGAGCTGTTTTTT.

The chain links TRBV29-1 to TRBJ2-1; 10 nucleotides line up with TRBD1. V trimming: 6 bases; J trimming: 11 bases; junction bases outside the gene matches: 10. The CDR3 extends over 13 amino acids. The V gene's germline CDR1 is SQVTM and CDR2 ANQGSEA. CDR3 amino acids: CSVRGGQGDKQFF. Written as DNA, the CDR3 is TGCAGCGTCCGGGGTGGACAGGGGGATAAGCAGTTCTTC.

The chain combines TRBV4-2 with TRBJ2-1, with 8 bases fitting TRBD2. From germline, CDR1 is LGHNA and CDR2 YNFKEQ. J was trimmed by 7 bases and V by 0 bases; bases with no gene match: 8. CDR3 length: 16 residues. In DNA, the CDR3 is TGTGCCAGCAGCCAAGATCGGCTAGCGGGTGGAAATGAGCAGTTCTTC. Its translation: CASSQDRLAGGNEQFF.

The CDR3 DNA reads TGCGCCAGCAAATCAACTTCAGGGGCGAAGAACACTGAAGCTTTCTTT. Its translation is CASKSTSGAKNTEAFF. The chain employs TRBV10-2 and TRBJ1-1; tentatively, D is TRBD1 (6 bases). CDR3 size: 16 residues. The V end lost 7 bases, the J end lost 1 base, and 19 bases lay between the germline ends. The germline gives CDR1 WSHSY, CDR2 SAAADI.

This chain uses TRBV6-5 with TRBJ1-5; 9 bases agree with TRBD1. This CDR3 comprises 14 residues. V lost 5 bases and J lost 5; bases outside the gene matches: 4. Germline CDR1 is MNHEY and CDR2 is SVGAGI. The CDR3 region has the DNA TGTGCCAGCAGTAGGACAGGGGTATATCAGCCCCAGCATTTT. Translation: CASSRTGVYQPQHF.

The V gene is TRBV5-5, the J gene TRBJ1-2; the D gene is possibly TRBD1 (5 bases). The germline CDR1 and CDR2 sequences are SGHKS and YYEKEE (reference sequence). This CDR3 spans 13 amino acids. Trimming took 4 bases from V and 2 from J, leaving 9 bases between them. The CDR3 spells CASSRPGNYGYTF. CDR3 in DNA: TGTGCCAGCAGCCGCCCAGGGAACTATGGCTACACCTTC.

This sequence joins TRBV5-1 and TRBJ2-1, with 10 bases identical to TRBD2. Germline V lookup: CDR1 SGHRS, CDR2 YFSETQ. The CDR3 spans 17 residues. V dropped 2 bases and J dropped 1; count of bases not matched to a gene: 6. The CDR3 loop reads CASSFTSGTGSYNEQFF. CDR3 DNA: TGCGCCAGCAGCTTTACTAGCGGGACGGGATCCTACAATGAGCAGTTCTTC.

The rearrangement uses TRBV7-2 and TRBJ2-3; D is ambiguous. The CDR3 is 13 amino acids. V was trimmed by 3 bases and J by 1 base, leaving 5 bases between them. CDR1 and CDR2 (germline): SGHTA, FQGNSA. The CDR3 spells CASSFSGTDTQYF. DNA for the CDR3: TGTGCCAGCAGCTTCTCTGGCACAGATACGCAGTATTTT.

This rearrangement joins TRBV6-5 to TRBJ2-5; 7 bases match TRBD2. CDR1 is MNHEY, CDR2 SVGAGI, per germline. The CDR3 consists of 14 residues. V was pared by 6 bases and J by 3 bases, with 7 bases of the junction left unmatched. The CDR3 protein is CASSYLTSKETQYF. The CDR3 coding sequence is TGTGCCAGCAGCTATTTGACTAGCAAAGAGACCCAGTACTTC.